The entry below gives a single T cell receptor (beta chain) sequence along with its context. There is no known antigen for this receptor. It has no much larger one-base neighbor in the sample; base qualities were not kept. This specimen belongs to a study of cytomegalovirus exposure and HLA in healthy donors (dated by TCRdb to the late 2010s). Context from the whole study: An earlier analysis of 550 to 700 of the donors reported approximately 300 Gb of sequence data and 117 million unique TCR beta sequences from approximately 180 million T cells. About 300 gigabases of sequencing data and around 85 million unique TCR sequences made up an early release that covered under 750 HLA-typed donors. Among the roughly 400 genotyped donors, around 81% belonged to the genetic ancestry cluster associated with self-reported Caucasian donors. The aim of the study was to test whether cataloging public T cell receptors could identify signatures of past pathogen exposure. Using immunosequencing, the study profiled T cell repertoires from around 680 subjects and related those repertoires to cytomegalovirus serostatus. A separate validation cohort of some 130 different subjects was used in addition to the 666-subject first cohort. To predict cytomegalovirus infection status, the study combined high-throughput TCR immunosequencing, statistical association of individual TCRs with disease status, and machine learning. To study patterns of TCR occurrence, a later analysis re-analyzed previously published TCR beta repertoires from several hundred donors and added high-resolution HLA genotyping. Rather than drawing on any new phenotypic data, the later analysis identified candidate immune exposures from TCR beta sequences and the way those sequences occurred across donors. In an earlier analysis of 587 of the donors, high-throughput TCR beta sequencing was used to judge whether each TCR beta V gene segment behaved as functional or pseudogenic. Alongside the repertoire data, information on donor age, sex, ethnicity and CMV serostatus was compiled. In a later genetic analysis, genome-wide SNP genotypes for about three fifths of the roughly 670 donors were used, and that subset was treated as a discovery cohort. All discovery cohort repertoires had been generated using a single sequencing platform. HLA typing included class I and class II loci at four-digit resolution. Typing coverage varied by locus: roughly 620-640 donors for A, B, C, DRB1 and DQB1; more than 500 for DQA1; about 590 for DPA1; some 470 for DPB1. Several DR-DQ haplotypes were treated as single units for association and clustering because of strong linkage in the cohort. Among approximately 370 genotyped donors of the cohort, an average of about 240,000 unique TCR beta nucleotide sequences was sequenced per donor, of which 15% to 20% were non-productive. Broader findings and caveats from the paper: Because the 87-base-pair reads could not distinguish some IMGT-functional V segments, including TRBV6-2 and TRBV6-3, those segments were excluded. In a later analysis, HLA-associated TCR beta chains were found to be more clonally expanded and to have lower generation probabilities than equally common non-associated chains. In vitro tests confirmed that a few of the cytomegalovirus-associated TCR beta chains recognize cytomegalovirus antigens. According to a later analysis, parvovirus B19, influenza, CMV and Epstein-Barr virus appeared linked to several top co-occurrence clusters. A later analysis found that most CMV-associated TCR beta chains appeared HLA-restricted, with HLA associations seemingly driven largely by CMV exposure. A cluster of highly shared sequence variants was judged likely to be a technical artifact of the sequencing pipeline. In an earlier analysis of under 600 of the donors, most TCR beta V segments were observed in productive rearrangements about 87% or about 30% of the time, broadly matching IMGT annotations. In a later genetic analysis, a missense DCLRE1C variant was associated with V-gene and J-gene trimming of TCR beta chains, and the association was replicated in an independent cohort. CMV serostatus was the only immune exposure information available for the cohort. Most TCR sequences were observed very rarely across donors, whereas some public TCRs were present in many individuals. Over 15 rarely observed V segments, including chromosome 9 orphons, were excluded from the earlier analysis of just under 600 of the donors because counts were too low. In both the original and validation cohorts, the classifier was reported to diagnose cytomegalovirus status with high specificity and sensitivity. In a later analysis, the rate of TCR association differed among HLA loci, with DRB1 alleles having the most associated TCRs and HLA-C alleles having the fewest. The study gave a list of about 170 TCR beta chains associated with cytomegalovirus. A further reported finding was that TCR beta sequences accurately predicted the HLA-A and HLA-B alleles for most subjects in the first cohort. A later analysis associated some 17,000 TCR beta sequences with specific HLA alleles at a false discovery rate of 0.05. According to the authors, the approach could potentially be generalized to other disease states and immunological phenotypes. Compared with the approximately 720-donor mean, donors in an Asian-associated ancestry cluster had fewer N-insertions in productive TCRs, according to a later genetic analysis. Correlated functional status among segregating V segments might be attributable to linkage disequilibrium, but an unknown experimental factor could not be ruled out. Because HLA typing was unavailable for some donors at each locus, only the typed subset was used in association tests. When HLA alleles, especially DR and DQ, strongly co-occurred, TCR associations were difficult to assign to individual alleles. The presence/absence analyses assumed that sequencing depth was roughly uniform across donors, and that assumption may not be true. In this cohort, only TCR beta chains were sequenced, and detectable features were limited by the absence of alpha or paired-chain data.

The cohort was made up of roughly 670 healthy bone marrow donors. All cohort members were sampled while nominally healthy, although unrecorded immune exposures were likely present. The donor tested CMV seropositive, placing the donor among the 250 to 350 seropositive members of the cohort. A peripheral blood sample was collected from each donor, and TCR beta sequencing was performed on peripheral blood mononuclear cells. Genomic DNA was extracted from the blood cell samples with the Qiagen DNeasy Blood Extraction Kit. Library preparation used the immunoSEQ multiplex PCR assay. For the multiplex PCR, a mixture combining 60 forward primers for TCR Vbeta segments and 13 reverse primers for TCR Jbeta segments was used. The CDR3 region of rearranged TCR beta genes was amplified from genomic DNA by a multiplex PCR assay. On the Illumina HiSeq System, the amplified TCR beta libraries were sequenced as 87-base-pair reads. In the authors' own workflow: A later analysis counted about 80 million unique TCR beta chains across the 640 or so repertoires, and 9 million to 14 million of these chains were shared by at least two donors. Raw reads were error-corrected and collapsed into unique sequences by a nearest-neighbor algorithm in which closely related sequences were merged to remove PCR and sequencing errors. To assign V, D and J gene segments, CDR3 sequences were aligned to IMGT reference sequences. For a sequence to be retained, at least a six-nucleotide match to both a V gene segment and a J gene segment was required. A rearrangement was called productive if the CDR3 had no stop codons and remained in frame with V and J, and every other rearrangement was called non-productive. CDR3 was defined according to IMGT convention as the region running from the second conserved V-encoded cysteine to the conserved J-encoded phenylalanine. Sequences without an unambiguous match to a single V gene segment were excluded from the earlier analysis of a few hundred of the donors. In an earlier analysis of 587 of the donors, a V segment was called functional when productive rearrangements were above 56.7%, and segregating when the standard deviation between donors exceeded 5%. A statistical classification framework was developed to diagnose cytomegalovirus status using the catalog of TCR beta chain sequences. In a later analysis, V and J genes were assigned by comparing TCR nucleotide sequences against IMGT/GENE-DB human TR gene sequences. The TCRdist pipeline was used in a later analysis to assign CDR3 sequences and most-parsimonious VDJ recombination scenarios. A later analysis defined each TCR beta chain by its CDR3 amino acid sequence plus V-gene family, and excluded reads lacking a unique V-gene family. To address suspected cross-contamination and a sequencing artifact, a later analysis removed over 500 highly shared, low-generation-probability nucleotide sequences. In a later analysis, a clonal expansion index for each public chain was calculated from normalized within-repertoire ranks of inferred template counts. In a later analysis, generation probabilities were computed using a VDJ recombination model fitted to out-of-frame rearrangements, and the results were checked against IGoR. In a later analysis, TCR-TCR, TCR-HLA and TCR-CMV co-occurrence was scored with hypergeometric tests, and a repertoire-size bias correction was applied to TCR pairs. False discovery rates were estimated in a later analysis by permuting HLA or CMV assignments 20 times. A later analysis grouped co-occurring TCRs with DBSCAN, adding TCRdist sequence similarity when clustering within HLA-allele-positive subsets. Repertoires with fewer than 30,000 or more than 120,000 public chains were left out of co-occurrence clustering, as were five repertoires with anomalous nucleotide sharing. Sourced from immuneACCESS, this table was stored by TCRdb with only in-frame sequences that have V and J called. A share of the clones is absent; for the studies checked, an unresolved V gene accounts for under half, and the remainder has no known explanation. V and J calls and clone size are those listed in that table; D and trimming were worked out from the DNA. This sample has some 200,000 clones in its table, and around four fifths of those were observed once. The ten top clones hold 2% to 3% of the sample.

The germline V gene supplies CDR1 SGHVS and CDR2 FNYEAQ. V ends up 7 bases short and J 5 bases short, with an unmatched junction base count of 8. The CDR3 measures 14 amino acids from cysteine to phenylalanine. The retained sequence is limited to the CDR3, 42 bases, with the frame set at the first base. Recombination linked TRBV7-6 to TRBJ2-3, with 8 bases matching TRBD2. The specimen sequenced was PBMCs. The sequence came from a woman in her forties or fifties in good health and CMV-seropositive. The base sequence is TGTGCCAGCACTAACCCGGGGGGGAAAGATACGCAGTATTTT. Translated, this gives CASTNPGGKDTQYF.